Listed here are 2 T cell receptor beta chains from one sample, sequenced in a study of shared clonotypes between healthy human individuals. Assay: immunoSEQ multiplex PCR; the TCRdb copy retains only in-frame clones and omits some. This sample has over 1.5 million clones, with 95% to 99% found just once. Sequences were obtained from naive CD4+ T cells sorted from blood. Specified subset: CD45RA+ positively selected. The source of these receptors is a man younger than 40 in good health.

The J gene is TRBJ2-3, the V gene TRBV4-1; 7 bases are a match to TRBD1. The V gene end was trimmed by 3 bases and the J gene end by 5 bases; junction bases not matched to a gene: 8. Germline V gene data show CDR1 as MGHRA and CDR2 as YSYEKL. There are 15 residues in the CDR3. This chain's CDR3 is CASSHRQGRVDTQYF. The CDR3 nucleotides read TGCGCCAGCAGCCACAGACAGGGTCGCGTAGATACGCAGTATTTT.

The chain combines TRBV7-2 with TRBJ2-7, with D perhaps matching TRBD2 (6 bases). There are 18 residues in the CDR3. The germline V gene has CDR1 SGHTA and CDR2 FQGNSA. Trimming took 1 base from V and 1 from J, leaving 20 bases between them. The DNA for the CDR3 is TGTGCCAGCAGCTTAGTCCGTAGCGGACGTAGCCTTTCCTACGAGCAGTACTTC. This codes for CASSLVRSGRSLSYEQYF.